Following are 5 T cell receptor beta chains from one sample sequenced in a study of T-cell memory formation after mild COVID-19. One entry per CDR3 protein results from TCRdb running MiXCR on the 5' RACE reads. The sample holds roughly 52,000 distinct CDR3 sequences; roughly 9.5% are singletons and the top ten take more than 0.95%. The sequencing input was PBMCs or a T cell subset sorted from them (not recorded which). The receptors shown here come from a man younger than 35 who had mild COVID-19 (a few samples of this study predate the infection). Cell type and time point are not known.

This clonotype was recorded a few times. The V gene is TRBV4-1, the J gene TRBJ2-3, with TRBD2 as a possible D gene (5 bases). From germline, CDR1 is MGHRA and CDR2 YSYEKL. The CDR3 consists of 16 residues. V was pared by 5 bases and J by 2 bases, with 17 bases between. The CDR3 region is CASSVLTRGNTDTQYF. In DNA, the CDR3 is TGCGCCAGCAGCGTACTGACTCGGGGAAACACAGATACGCAGTATTTT.

This clonotype appeared a few times. V is TRBV28 and J is TRBJ1-1, with a tentative D call TRBD1 (5 bases). Germline loops: CDR1 MDHEN, CDR2 SYDVKM. CDR3 length equals 13 residues. Between the trimmed V and J ends, which lost 7 bases and 2 bases, there was a span of 11 bases. The CDR3 sequence: CASTRGGNTEAFF. The DNA of the CDR3 is TGTGCCAGCACTCGCGGGGGTAACACTGAAGCTTTCTTT.

This chain connects TRBV20-1 to TRBJ2-3, with 12 bases identical to TRBD2. Per the germline V gene, CDR1 is DFQATT and CDR2 is SNEGSKA (reference sequence). With 0 bases clipped from V and 5 bases from J, the junction kept 9 bases outside the gene matches. This CDR3 contains 17 residues. The CDR3 loop reads CSARDLRLAGARDTQYF. In DNA, the CDR3 is TGCAGTGCTAGAGATCTGCGACTAGCGGGGGCGAGAGATACGCAGTATTTT.

The chain combines TRBV7-3 with TRBJ2-1; D not resolved. The CDR3 loop spans 15 amino acids. CDR1 and CDR2 (germline): SGHTA, FQGTGA. V was pared by 5 bases and J by 12 bases, with 23 bases between. The CDR3 protein is CASSPGAGSQNPQFF. The CDR3 DNA reads TGTGCCAGCAGCCCGGGCGCAGGATCCCAGAACCCGCAGTTCTTC.

The CDR3, as DNA: TGTGCTACGGGACAGGGGGCGACCGGGGAGCTGTTTTTT. It is translated as CATGQGATGELFF. The chain couples TRBV24-1 to TRBJ2-2; 12 bases fit TRBD1. The CDR3 length is 13 residues. Per germline, CDR1 KGHDR and CDR2 SFDVKD.